Listed below are T cell receptor beta chains from one sample, sequenced in a study of cytomegalovirus exposure and HLA in healthy donors. Measured with immunoSEQ multiplex PCR; TCRdb has only the in-frame clones, and not every one. In the table there are 180,000 or so clones, 60% to 85% of which are singletons. Sequenced input: PBMCs. The receptors originated from a male donor in good health and CMV-seronegative. Each CDR3 is given without its conserved first and last residue.

v_call	j_call	cdr3_aa
TRBV9	TRBJ1-1	ASSVGSVMTEAF
TRBV11-3	TRBJ2-1	ASSSPGTSGSNEQF
TRBV28	TRBJ1-2	ASSLPPTGLDYGYT
TRBV7-3	TRBJ2-1	ASSLNEGLNEQF
TRBV2	TRBJ2-1	ASWTSGPYNEQF
TRBV6-5	TRBJ1-5	ASKDRSNQPQH
TRBV2	TRBJ2-2	ASERGETGELF
TRBV7-3	TRBJ1-3	ASSLTGGTVSGNTIY
TRBV18	TRBJ1-3	ASSPSEGNTIY
TRBV2	TRBJ2-5	ASSSLEETQY
TRBV30	TRBJ1-5	AWAGTGGNQPQH
TRBV18	TRBJ1-1	ASSGQGEAF
TRBV7-9	TRBJ1-5	ASSPQGRSNQPQH
TRBV10-3	TRBJ2-7	AISEKGTGPYEQY
TRBV6-6	TRBJ2-3	ASSSGGYPSPDTQY
TRBV19	TRBJ1-2	ASQTGGVYGYT
TRBV11-2	TRBJ2-1	ASSLAPLAGGYNEQF
TRBV7-9	TRBJ1-2	ASSFPPAGRPSYGYT
TRBV7-3	TRBJ2-2	ASSSGARTGELF
TRBV4-2	TRBJ2-7	ASSQERISYEQY
TRBV30	TRBJ1-5	AWSVGSNQPQH
TRBV2	TRBJ1-1	ARIGQTAEAF
TRBV28	TRBJ2-7	ASSLSGQSYEQY
TRBV10-3	TRBJ1-5	AISEWSSNSNQPQH
TRBV5-4	TRBJ2-7	ASSRLGGQGAGQY
TRBV18	TRBJ2-7	ASSPGPRGYSYEQY
TRBV7-9	TRBJ1-5	ASSLSQGGDQPQH
TRBV6-1	TRBJ1-5	ASSVAVRGRGNQPQH
TRBV28	TRBJ1-2	ASNKGDNYGYT
TRBV11-2	TRBJ2-1	ASSPRLAGGTNEQF
TRBV4-1	TRBJ1-5	ASSLREDGNQPQH
TRBV14	TRBJ1-2	ASSQDRGLSGYT
TRBV7-2	TRBJ2-3	ASSLPTEIITDTQY
TRBV2	TRBJ1-5	ASSLTGGYQPQH
TRBV27	TRBJ1-2	ASRSSSGILYGYT
TRBV4-3	TRBJ1-4	ASSPARGSGGEKLF
TRBV5-6	TRBJ2-3	ASSLTSFGDTQY
TRBV6-6	TRBJ2-7	ASSPPGTQSYEQY
TRBV7-2	TRBJ2-1	ASSQGTSGYNEQF
TRBV19	TRBJ2-2	ASTKPFRDSVTGELF
TRBV29-1	TRBJ1-2	SVDQGDYGYT
TRBV7-3	TRBJ1-1	ASSATSLNTEAF
TRBV10-3	TRBJ2-7	AISEYQGAESEQY
TRBV28	TRBJ2-1	ASSYPSETGGNLNEQF
TRBV9	TRBJ2-1	ASSVGGGASVLF
TRBV11-3	TRBJ2-2	ASSLGDGEAGELF
TRBV15	TRBJ2-1	ATSMGRDSYNEQF
TRBV10-3	TRBJ2-1	AISESGTSGRVGEQF
TRBV2	TRBJ1-6	ASSDGTGSRSPLH